The clone carrying this TCR beta chain was picked up one time. These data are taken from a study of blood T cell repertoires in COVID-19. Study background: Some COVID-19 samples were acute and others convalescent; all came from the United States, Italy and Spain. The cDNA or gDNA used as material had been derived from T cells, B-cell-depleted T cells, or PBMCs.

This CDR3 spans 13 amino acids. Trimming shortened V by 1 base and J by 4 bases, and 3 bases separated the two germline ends. Germline assignment: CDR1 SGDLS and CDR2 YYNGEE. Authors' methods: Counts of nucleated cells, estimated from reference gene primer amplification, were obtained. Data came from immunoSEQ multiplex PCR; TCRdb stores just in-frame clones and leaves some out. That table furnishes V, J and clone size, whereas the DNA furnished D and trimming. The repertoire consists of 150,000 to 250,000 clones, with almost 85% occurring once and the leading ten covering about 6.9%. Sample: peripheral blood. The clonotype was recovered from a human donor with acute or convalescent COVID-19. The donor label of this sample is uncertain. The gene calls are TRBV9 and TRBJ2-6; D gene ambiguous. CDR3 in amino acids: CASSVRGANVLTF. The CDR3 DNA reads TGTGCCAGCAGCGTACGGGGGGCCAACGTCCTGACTTTC.